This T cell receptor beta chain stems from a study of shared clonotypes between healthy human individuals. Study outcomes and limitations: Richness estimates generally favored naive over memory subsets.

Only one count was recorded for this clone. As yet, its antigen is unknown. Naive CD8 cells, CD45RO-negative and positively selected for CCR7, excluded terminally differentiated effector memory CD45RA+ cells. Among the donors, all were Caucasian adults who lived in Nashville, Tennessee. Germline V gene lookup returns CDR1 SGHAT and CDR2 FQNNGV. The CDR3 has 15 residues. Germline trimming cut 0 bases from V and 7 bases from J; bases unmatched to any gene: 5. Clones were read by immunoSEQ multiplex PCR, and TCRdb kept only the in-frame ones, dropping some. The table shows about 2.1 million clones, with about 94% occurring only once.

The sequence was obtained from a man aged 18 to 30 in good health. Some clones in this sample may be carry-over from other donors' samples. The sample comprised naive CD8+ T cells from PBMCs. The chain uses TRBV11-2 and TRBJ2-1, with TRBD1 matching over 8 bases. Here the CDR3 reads CASSLDRGLGNEQFF. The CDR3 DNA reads TGTGCCAGCAGCTTAGACAGGGGGCTTGGGAATGAGCAGTTCTTC. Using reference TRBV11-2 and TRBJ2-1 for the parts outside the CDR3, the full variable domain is EAGVAQSPRYKIIEKRQSVAFWCNPISGHATLYWYQQILGQGPKLLIQFQNNGVVDDSQLPKDRFSAERLKGVDSTLKIQPAKLEDSAVYLCASSLDRGLGNEQFFGPGTRLTVL.